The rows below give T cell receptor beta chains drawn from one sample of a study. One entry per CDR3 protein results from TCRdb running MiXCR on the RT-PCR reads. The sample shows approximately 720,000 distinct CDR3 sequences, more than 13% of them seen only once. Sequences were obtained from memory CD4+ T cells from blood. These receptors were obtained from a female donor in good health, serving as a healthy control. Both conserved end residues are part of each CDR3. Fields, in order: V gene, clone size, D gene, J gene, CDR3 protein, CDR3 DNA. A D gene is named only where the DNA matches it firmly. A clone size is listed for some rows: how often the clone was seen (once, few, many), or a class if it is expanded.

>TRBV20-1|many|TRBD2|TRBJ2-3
CSARGGGTDTQYF
TGCAGTGCTCGGGGGGGGGGGACAGATACGCAGTATTTT
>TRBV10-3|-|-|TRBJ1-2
CAISGGGGTGYTF
TGTGCCATCAGTGGGGGAGGTGGGACTGGCTACACCTTC
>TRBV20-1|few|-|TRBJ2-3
CSARGLGTDTQYF
TGCAGTGCTAGAGGGTTGGGCACAGATACGCAGTATTTT
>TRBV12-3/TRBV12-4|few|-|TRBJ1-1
CASSLHQGRTTEAFF
TGTGCCAGCAGTTTACATCAGGGGAGGACCACTGAAGCTTTCTTT
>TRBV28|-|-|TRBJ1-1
CASIQSPAPGGGTEAFF
TGTGCCAGCATCCAAAGCCCTGCCCCGGGGGGGGGTACTGAAGCTTTCTTT
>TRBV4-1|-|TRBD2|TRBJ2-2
CASSQLDMGLGSGELFF
TGCGCCAGCAGCCAGCTTGATATGGGACTAGGGTCCGGGGAGCTGTTTTTT
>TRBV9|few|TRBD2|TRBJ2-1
CASSVQGGLAGNFKYNEQFF
TGTGCCAGCAGTGTTCAGGGGGGACTAGCGGGAAATTTTAAATACAATGAGCAGTTCTTC
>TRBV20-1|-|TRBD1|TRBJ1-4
CSATGAGGPRGKLFF
TGCAGTGCAACAGGCGCAGGGGGCCCTAGGGGAAAACTGTTTTTT
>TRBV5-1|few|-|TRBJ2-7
CASSLNPSASSYEQYF
TGCGCCAGCAGCTTGAATCCGTCAGCAAGCTCCTACGAGCAGTACTTC
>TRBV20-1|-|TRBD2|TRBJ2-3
CSAKAPGLGHIDTQYF
TGCAGTGCTAAAGCTCCGGGACTAGGTCATATAGATACGCAGTATTTT
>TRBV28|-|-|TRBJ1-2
CASSLWQAGLDGYTF
TGTGCCAGCAGTTTATGGCAGGCTGGGCTCGATGGCTACACCTTC
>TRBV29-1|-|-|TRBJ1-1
CSAGNTETFF
TGCAGCGCTGGGAACACTGAAACTTTCTTT
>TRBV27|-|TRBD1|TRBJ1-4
CASSDRGMSEKLFF
TGTGCCAGCAGTGACAGGGGAATGTCTGAAAAACTGTTTTTT
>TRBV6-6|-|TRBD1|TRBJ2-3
CASSPGTGGKDTQYF
TGTGCCAGCAGTCCCGGGACAGGGGGCAAGGATACGCAGTATTTT
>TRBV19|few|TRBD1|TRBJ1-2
CASSKGIGTALRPNYGYTF
TGTGCCAGTAGTAAAGGGATCGGGACAGCCCTTCGTCCGAACTATGGCTACACCTTC
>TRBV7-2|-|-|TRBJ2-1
CASSLRWSSYNEQFF
TGTGCCAGCAGCTTAAGGTGGAGCTCCTACAATGAGCAGTTCTTC
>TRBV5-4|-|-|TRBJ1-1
CASSFGNREAFF
TGTGCCAGCAGCTTTGGCAATAGGGAAGCTTTCTTT
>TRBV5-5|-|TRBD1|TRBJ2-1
CASSSPLSRGLSSLYNEQFF
TGTGCCAGCAGTTCCCCACTTTCGAGGGGGCTCTCATCCCTCTACAATGAGCAGTTCTTC
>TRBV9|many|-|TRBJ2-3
CASSPGQGGFTDTQYF
TGTGCCAGCAGCCCCGGACAGGGAGGGTTTACAGATACGCAGTATTTT
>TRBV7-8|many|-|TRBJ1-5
CASSLNPGAVDQPQHF
TGTGCCAGCAGCTTAAATCCTGGTGCTGTTGATCAGCCCCAGCATTTT
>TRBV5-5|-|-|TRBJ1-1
CASSLRGNAVNTEAFF
TGTGCCAGCAGCTTGAGGGGAAACGCGGTGAACACTGAAGCTTTCTTT
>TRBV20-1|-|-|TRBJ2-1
CSAPTVDNEQFF
TGCAGTGCCCCGACAGTAGACAATGAGCAGTTCTTC
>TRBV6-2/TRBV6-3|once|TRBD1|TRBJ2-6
CASSPGFGTGHRTEAF
TGTGCCAGCAGCCCCGGGTTCGGGACAGGACATAGAACTGAAGCTTTC
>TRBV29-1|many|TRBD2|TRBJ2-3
CSASLTPSGGSTDTQYF
TGCAGCGCATCCTTAACCCCTAGCGGGGGTAGCACAGATACGCAGTATTTT
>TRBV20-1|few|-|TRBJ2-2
CSAREVQTGELFF
TGCAGTGCTAGAGAGGTGCAAACCGGGGAGCTGTTTTTT